This TCR beta chain comes out of a study of CD8 T cells in Susac syndrome. With random hexamers, about 0.5 to 1 ug RNA was reverse transcribed. TCRdb reanalysed the immunoSEQ multiplex PCR reads using MiXCR and keeps one entry per CDR3 protein. The sample consists of fewer than 200,000 distinct CDR3 sequences, roughly 94% of them appearing once. Germline assignment: CDR1 SEHNR and CDR2 FQNEAQ (reference sequence). The CDR3 consists of 14 residues. With 2 bases removed from V and 6 bases from J, the gap between germline ends came to 10 bases. The chain couples TRBV7-9 to TRBJ2-2; D is unresolved. Sequenced material: CD4+ T cells from PBMCs. The TCR comes from a human donor in good health. CDR3 in amino acids: CASSLSFSAGELFF. CDR3 DNA sequence: TGTGCCAGCAGCTTATCGTTCAGCGCCGGGGAGCTGTTTTTT.